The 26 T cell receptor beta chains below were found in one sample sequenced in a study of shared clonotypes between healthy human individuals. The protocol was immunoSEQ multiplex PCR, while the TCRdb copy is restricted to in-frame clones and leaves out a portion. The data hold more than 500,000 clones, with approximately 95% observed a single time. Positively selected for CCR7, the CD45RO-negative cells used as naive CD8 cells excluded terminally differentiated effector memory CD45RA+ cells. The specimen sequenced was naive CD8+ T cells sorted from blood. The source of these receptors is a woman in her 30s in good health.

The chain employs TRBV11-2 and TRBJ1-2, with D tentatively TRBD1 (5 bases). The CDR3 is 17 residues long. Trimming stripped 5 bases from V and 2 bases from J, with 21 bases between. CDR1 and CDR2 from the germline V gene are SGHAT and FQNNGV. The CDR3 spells CASSPRALGGGNYGYTF. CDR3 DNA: TGTGCCAGCAGCCCGCGGGCCCTCGGGGGAGGGAACTATGGCTACACCTTC.

The DNA of the CDR3 is TGTGCCAGCAGCTTGCTGGGACTAGCGGGAGTTAACGAGCAGTACTTC. Residues: CASSLLGLAGVNEQYF. The rearrangement joins TRBV5-8 to TRBJ2-7; 14 bases fit TRBD2. The CDR3 has 16 amino acids. CDR1 and CDR2 from the germline V gene are SGHTS and YDEGEE. The junction had 5 bases not matched to a gene; V was cut back by 1 base and J by 5 bases.

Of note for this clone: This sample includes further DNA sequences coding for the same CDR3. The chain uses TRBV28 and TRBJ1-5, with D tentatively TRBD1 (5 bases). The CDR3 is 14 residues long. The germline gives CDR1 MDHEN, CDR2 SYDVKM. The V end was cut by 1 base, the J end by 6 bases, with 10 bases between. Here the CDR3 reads CASSLFRVGQPQHF. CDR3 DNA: TGTGCCAGCAGTTTATTCAGGGTGGGTCAGCCCCAGCATTTT.

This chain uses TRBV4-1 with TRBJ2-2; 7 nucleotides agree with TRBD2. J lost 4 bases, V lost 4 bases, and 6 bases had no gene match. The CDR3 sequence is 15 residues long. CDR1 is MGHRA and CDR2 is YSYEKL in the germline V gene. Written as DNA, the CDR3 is TGCGCCAGCAGCCCAGCGGGAATGGGCACCGGGGAGCTGTTTTTT. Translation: CASSPAGMGTGELFF.

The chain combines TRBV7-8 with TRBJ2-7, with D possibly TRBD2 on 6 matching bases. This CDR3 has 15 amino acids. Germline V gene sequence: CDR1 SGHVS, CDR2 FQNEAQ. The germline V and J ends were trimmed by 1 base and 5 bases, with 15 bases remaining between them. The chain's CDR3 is CASSLGAGIGDEQYF. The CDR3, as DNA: TGTGCCAGCAGCTTAGGGGCGGGGATAGGTGACGAGCAGTACTTC. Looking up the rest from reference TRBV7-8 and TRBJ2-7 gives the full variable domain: GAGVSQSPRYKVAKRGQDVALRCDPISGHVSLFWYQQALGQGPEFLTYFQNEAQLDKSGLPSDRFFAERPEGSVSTLKIQRTQQEDSAVYLCASSLGAGIGDEQYFGPGTRLTVT.

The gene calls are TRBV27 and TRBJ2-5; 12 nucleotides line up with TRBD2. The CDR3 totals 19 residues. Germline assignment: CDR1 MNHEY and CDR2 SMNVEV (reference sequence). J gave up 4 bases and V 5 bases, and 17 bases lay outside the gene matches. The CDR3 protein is CASSGRLAGASSLGETQYF. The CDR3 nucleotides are TGTGCCAGCAGTGGTCGACTAGCGGGAGCCTCCTCTCTGGGAGAGACCCAGTACTTC.

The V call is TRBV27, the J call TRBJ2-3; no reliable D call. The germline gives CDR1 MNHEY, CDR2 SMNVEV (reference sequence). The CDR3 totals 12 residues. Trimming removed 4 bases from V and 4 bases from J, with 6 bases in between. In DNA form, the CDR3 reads TGTGCCAGCAGTTATTCATCAGATACGCAGTATTTT. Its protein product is CASSYSSDTQYF.

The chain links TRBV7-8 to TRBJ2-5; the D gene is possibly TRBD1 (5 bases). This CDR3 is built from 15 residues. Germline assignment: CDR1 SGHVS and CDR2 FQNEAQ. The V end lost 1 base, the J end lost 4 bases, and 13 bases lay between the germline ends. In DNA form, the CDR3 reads TGTGCCAGCAGCTTAGGCCAGGGATGGGGAGAGACCCAGTACTTC. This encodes CASSLGQGWGETQYF.

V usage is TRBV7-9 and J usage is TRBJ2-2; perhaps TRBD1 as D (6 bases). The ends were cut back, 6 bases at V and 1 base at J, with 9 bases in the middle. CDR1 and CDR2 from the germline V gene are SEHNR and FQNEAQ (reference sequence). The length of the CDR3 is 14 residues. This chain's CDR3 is CASRQGQNTGELFF. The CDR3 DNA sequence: TGTGCCAGCAGACAGGGACAGAACACCGGGGAGCTGTTTTTT.

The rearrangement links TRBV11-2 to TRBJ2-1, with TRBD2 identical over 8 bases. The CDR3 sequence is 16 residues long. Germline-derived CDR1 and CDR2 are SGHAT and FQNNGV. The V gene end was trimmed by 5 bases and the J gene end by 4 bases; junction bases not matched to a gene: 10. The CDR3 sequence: CASSRTSGYAYNEQFF. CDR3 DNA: TGTGCCAGCAGCCGAACTAGCGGTTATGCTTACAATGAGCAGTTCTTC.

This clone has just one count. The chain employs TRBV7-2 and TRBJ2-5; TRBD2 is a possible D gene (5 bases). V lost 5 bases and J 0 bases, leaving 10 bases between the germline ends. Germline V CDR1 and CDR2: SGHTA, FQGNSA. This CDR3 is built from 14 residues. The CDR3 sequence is CASSPVSDQETQYF. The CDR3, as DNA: TGTGCCAGCAGCCCCGTTAGCGACCAAGAGACCCAGTACTTC. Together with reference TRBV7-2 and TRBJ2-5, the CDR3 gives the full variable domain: GAGVSQSPSNKVTEKGKDVELRCDPISGHTALYWYRQSLGQGLEFLIYFQGNSAPDKSGLPSDRFSAERTGGSVSTLTIQRTQQEDSAVYLCASSPVSDQETQYFGPGTRLLVL.

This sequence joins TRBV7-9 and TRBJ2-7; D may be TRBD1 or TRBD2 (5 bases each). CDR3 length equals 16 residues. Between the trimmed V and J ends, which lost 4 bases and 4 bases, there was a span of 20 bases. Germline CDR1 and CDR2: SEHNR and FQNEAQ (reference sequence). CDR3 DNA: TGTGCCAGCAGCTCAGTTATGACGGGAAGACAGTACGAGCAGTACTTC. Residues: CASSSVMTGRQYEQYF.

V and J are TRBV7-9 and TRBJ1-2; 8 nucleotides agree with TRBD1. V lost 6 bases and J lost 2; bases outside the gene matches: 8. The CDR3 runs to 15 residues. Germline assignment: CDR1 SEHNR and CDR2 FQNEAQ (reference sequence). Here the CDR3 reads CASSEGQGINYGYTF. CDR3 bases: TGTGCCAGCAGTGAAGGACAGGGAATCAACTATGGCTACACCTTC.

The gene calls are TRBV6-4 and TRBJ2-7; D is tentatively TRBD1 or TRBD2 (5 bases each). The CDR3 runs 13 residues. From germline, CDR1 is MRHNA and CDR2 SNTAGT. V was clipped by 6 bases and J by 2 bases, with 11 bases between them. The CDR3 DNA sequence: TGTGCCAGCAGCGGGACGTTTACCTACGAGCAGTACTTC. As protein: CASSGTFTYEQYF.

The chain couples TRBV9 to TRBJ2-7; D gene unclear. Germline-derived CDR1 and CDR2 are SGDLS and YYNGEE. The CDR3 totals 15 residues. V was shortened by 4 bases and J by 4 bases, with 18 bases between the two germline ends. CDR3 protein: CASSPSVIPFYEQYF. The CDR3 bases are TGTGCCAGCAGCCCGTCTGTGATTCCTTTTTACGAGCAGTACTTC.

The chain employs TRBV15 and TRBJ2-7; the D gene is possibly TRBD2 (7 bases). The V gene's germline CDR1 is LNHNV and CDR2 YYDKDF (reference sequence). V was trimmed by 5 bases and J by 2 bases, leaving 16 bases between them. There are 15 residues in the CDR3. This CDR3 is CATSPRGGSAYEQYF. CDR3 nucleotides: TGTGCCACCAGCCCGAGGGGGGGATCGGCCTACGAGCAGTACTTC.

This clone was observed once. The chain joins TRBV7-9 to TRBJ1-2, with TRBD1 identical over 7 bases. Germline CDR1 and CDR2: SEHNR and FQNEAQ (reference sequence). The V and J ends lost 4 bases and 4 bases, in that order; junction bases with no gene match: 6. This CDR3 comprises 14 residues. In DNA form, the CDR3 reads TGTGCCAGCAGCTCAACGGACAGGCCCTATGGCTACACCTTC. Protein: CASSSTDRPYGYTF.

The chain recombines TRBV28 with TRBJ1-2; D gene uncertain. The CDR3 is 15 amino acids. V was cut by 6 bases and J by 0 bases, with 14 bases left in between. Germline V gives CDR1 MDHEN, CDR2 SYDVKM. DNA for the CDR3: TGTGCCAGCAGCCTACCCTCCGGAGCTAACTATGGCTACACCTTC. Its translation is CASSLPSGANYGYTF.

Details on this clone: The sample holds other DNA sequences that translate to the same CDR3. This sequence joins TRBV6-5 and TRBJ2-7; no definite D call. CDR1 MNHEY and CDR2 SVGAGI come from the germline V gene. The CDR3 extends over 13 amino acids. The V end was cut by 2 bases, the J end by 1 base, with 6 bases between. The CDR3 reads CASSYSSSYEQYF. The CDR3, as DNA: TGTGCCAGCAGTTACAGTAGTTCCTACGAGCAGTACTTC.

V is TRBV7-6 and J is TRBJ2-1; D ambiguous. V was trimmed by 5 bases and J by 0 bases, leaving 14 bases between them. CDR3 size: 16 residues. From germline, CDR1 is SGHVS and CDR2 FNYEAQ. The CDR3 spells CASSQTPLSSYNEQFF. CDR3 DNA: TGTGCCAGCAGCCAGACCCCACTCAGCTCCTACAATGAGCAGTTCTTC.

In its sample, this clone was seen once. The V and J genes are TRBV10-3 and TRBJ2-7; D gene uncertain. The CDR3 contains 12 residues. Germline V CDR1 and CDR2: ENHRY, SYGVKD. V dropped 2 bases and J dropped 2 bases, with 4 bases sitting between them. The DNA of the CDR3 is TGTGCCATCAGTGAGCCTGCCTACGAGCAGTACTTC. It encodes CAISEPAYEQYF.

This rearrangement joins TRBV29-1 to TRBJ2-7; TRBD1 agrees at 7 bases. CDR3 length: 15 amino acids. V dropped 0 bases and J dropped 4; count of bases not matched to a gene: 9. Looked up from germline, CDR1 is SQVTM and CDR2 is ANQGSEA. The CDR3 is CSVEEGEGAGYEQYF. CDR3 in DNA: TGCAGCGTTGAAGAAGGCGAGGGGGCAGGTTACGAGCAGTACTTC.

CDR3 loop: CASSYRSSNQPQHF. CDR3 nucleotide sequence: TGTGCCAGCTCTTACAGGTCGAGCAATCAGCCCCAGCATTTT. J is TRBJ1-5 and V is TRBV7-8; a possible D gene is TRBD1 (5 bases). This CDR3 spans 14 amino acids. The V gene lost 8 bases and the J gene lost 1 base, with 12 bases spanning the gap. Germline-derived CDR1 and CDR2 are SGHVS and FQNEAQ.

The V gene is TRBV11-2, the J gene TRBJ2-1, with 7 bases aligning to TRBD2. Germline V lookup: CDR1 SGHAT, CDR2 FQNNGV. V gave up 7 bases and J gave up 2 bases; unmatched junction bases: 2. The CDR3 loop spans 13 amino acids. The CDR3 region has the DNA TGTGCCAGCATAAGCGGGACCTACAATGAGCAGTTCTTC. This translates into CASISGTYNEQFF.

The CDR3 region is CASSLGRSYTNEQFF. The CDR3 DNA follows: TGTGCCAGCAGCTTGGGCAGGTCCTATACCAATGAGCAGTTCTTC. This chain connects TRBV13 to TRBJ2-1; D unresolved. The CDR3 extends over 15 amino acids. Germline V lookup: CDR1 PRHDT, CDR2 FYEKMQ (reference sequence). The V and J ends lost 3 bases and 6 bases respectively, with 15 bases between them.

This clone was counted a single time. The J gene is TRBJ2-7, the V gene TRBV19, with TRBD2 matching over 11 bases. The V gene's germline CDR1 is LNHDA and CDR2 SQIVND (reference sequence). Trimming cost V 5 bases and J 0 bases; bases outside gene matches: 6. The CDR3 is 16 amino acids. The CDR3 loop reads CASSETSGSYSYEQYF. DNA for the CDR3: TGTGCCAGTAGTGAAACTAGCGGGAGCTACTCCTACGAGCAGTACTTC. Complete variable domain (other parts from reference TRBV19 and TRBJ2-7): DGGITQSPKYLFRKEGQNVTLSCEQNLNHDAMYWYRQDPGQGLRLIYYSQIVNDFQKGDIAEGYSVSREKKESFPLTVTSAQKNPTAFYLCASSETSGSYSYEQYFGPGTRLTVT.